These 15 T cell receptor beta chains originate from one sample sequenced in a study of CD8+ T cells in alopecia areata. The treatment denotes: oral pan-JAK inhibitor, 5-10 mg twice daily. In each case, RNA was isolated and then reverse transcribed into cDNA as the sequencing template. The repertoire was sequenced with immunoSEQ multiplex PCR; TCRdb's copy has only in-frame clones and lacks some. This sample has tens of thousands of clones; approximately 28% occur once, and the top ten carry 15%. The sample in question was CD8+ T cells sorted from blood, obtained at week 4, from a patient treated with tofacitinib. These receptors were obtained from a human donor with alopecia areata.

V usage is TRBV29-1 and J usage is TRBJ1-2; the D gene is possibly TRBD1 (6 bases). Germline V gene sequence: CDR1 SQVTM, CDR2 ANQGSEA. Trimming removed 1 base from V and 0 bases from J, with 15 bases in between. CDR3 length equals 16 residues. CDR3 bases: TGCAGCGTTGAAGGGCGGGGGGCCCCTCCTAACTATGGCTACACCTTC. It yields the protein CSVEGRGAPPNYGYTF.

The V and J genes are TRBV4-1 and TRBJ2-3; D perhaps matches TRBD1 (6 bases). V was clipped by 1 base and J by 5 bases, with 22 bases between them. Germline CDR1 reads MGHRA; CDR2 reads YSYEKL. The CDR3 extends over 18 amino acids. Written as DNA, the CDR3 is TGCGCCAGCAGCCAAGTTTTCCGGGACACCGGAGAAGGAGATACGCAGTATTTT. This translates into CASSQVFRDTGEGDTQYF.

The V gene is TRBV30, the J gene TRBJ2-7; the D is unclear. The CDR3 extends over 14 amino acids. V was clipped by 2 bases and J by 2 bases, with 13 bases between them. Germline V gives CDR1 GTSNPN, CDR2 SVGIG (reference sequence). CDR3: CAWSLAALTYEQYF. In DNA, the CDR3 is TGTGCCTGGAGTCTGGCAGCGCTAACCTACGAGCAGTACTTC.

The V and J genes are TRBV29-1 and TRBJ1-1; TRBD1 matches at 8 bases. This CDR3 is 12 amino acids long. Trimming removed 6 bases from V and 3 bases from J; junction bases left unmatched: 3. Germline V gives CDR1 SQVTM, CDR2 ANQGSEA. The CDR3 bases are TGCAGCGTCGAACAGGGGGACACTGAAGCTTTCTTT. It translates to CSVEQGDTEAFF.

This clone has more than one count but fewer than ten. This rearrangement joins TRBV4-1 to TRBJ2-7, with unresolved D. CDR3 length equals 11 residues. V was pared by 1 base and J by 5 bases, with 3 bases between. Germline CDR1 reads MGHRA; CDR2 reads YSYEKL. CDR3 amino acids: CASSQGNEQYF. The CDR3 bases are TGCGCCAGCAGCCAAGGGAACGAGCAGTACTTC.

This clone appeared a few times. The V gene is TRBV5-8, the J gene TRBJ2-1, with TRBD2 as a possible D gene (5 bases). The V and J ends lost 0 bases and 0 bases respectively, with 7 bases between them. Germline CDR1 SGHTS, CDR2 YDEGEE. The CDR3 has 15 amino acids. For the CDR3, the DNA is TGTGCCAGCAGCTTGGCGGGGAGCTCCTACAATGAGCAGTTCTTC. Protein: CASSLAGSSYNEQFF. Looking up the rest from reference TRBV5-8 and TRBJ2-1 gives the full variable domain: EAGVTQSPTHLIKTRGQQATLRCSPISGHTSVYWYQQALGLGLQFLLWYDEGEERNRGNFPPRFSGRQFPNYSSELNVNALELEDSALYLCASSLAGSSYNEQFFGPGTRLTVL.

The chain recombines TRBV9 with TRBJ2-3; no definite D call. This CDR3 region has 13 residues. Germline CDR1 reads SGDLS; CDR2 reads YYNGEE. Deletions cut 0 bases from V and 5 bases from J, with 7 bases between. CDR3 coding DNA: TGTGCCAGCAGCGTAGTGGCAGAAGATACGCAGTATTTT. Translation gives CASSVVAEDTQYF.

The V gene is TRBV29-1, the J gene TRBJ2-7, with D perhaps TRBD1 (6 bases). V was cut by 6 bases and J by 2 bases, with 11 bases left in between. The V gene's germline CDR1 is SQVTM and CDR2 ANQGSEA. The CDR3 length is 12 residues. In nucleotides, the CDR3 is TGCAGCGTAGCTACAGGGACCTACGAGCAGTACTTC. This sequence encodes CSVATGTYEQYF.

The chain is built from TRBV30 and TRBJ2-3, with no clear D. V was cut by 2 bases and J by 4 bases, with 10 bases left in between. Germline lookup yields CDR1 GTSNPN and CDR2 SVGIG (reference sequence). The CDR3 runs to 13 residues. The CDR3, as DNA: TGTGCCTGGAGTATAGGGATGCCAGATACGCAGTATTTT. Translation: CAWSIGMPDTQYF.

This clone occurred a few times. The chain recombines TRBV6-5 with TRBJ2-3; 7 bases map to TRBD2. Looked up from germline, CDR1 is MNHEY and CDR2 is SVGAGI. The CDR3 is made up of 14 amino acids. V lost 5 bases, J lost 1 base, and 3 bases stayed unmatched. CDR3: CASSGGDRTDTQYF. In DNA form, the CDR3 reads TGTGCCAGCAGTGGGGGGGACCGCACAGATACGCAGTATTTT.

This clone was seen only a few times. The rearrangement joins TRBV7-2 to TRBJ2-2; D gene uncertain. The CDR3 is 12 residues long. Germline CDR1 SGHTA, CDR2 FQGNSA. Trimming stripped 3 bases from V and 8 bases from J, with 7 bases between. CDR3 in DNA: TGTGCCAGCAGCTTGGGGATTGGGGAGCTGTTTTTT. Protein product: CASSLGIGELFF.

This clone was observed a handful of times. This chain joins TRBV27 and TRBJ2-5; 8 bases map to TRBD2. Looked up from germline, CDR1 is MNHEY and CDR2 is SMNVEV (reference sequence). The CDR3 sequence is 14 residues long. V lost 1 base to trimming and J lost 4 bases; unmatched junction nucleotides: 2. CDR3 sequence: CASSLWREAETQYF. The CDR3 nucleotides read TGTGCCAGCAGTTTATGGCGGGAGGCAGAGACCCAGTACTTC.

This clone turned up a few times. The V and J genes are TRBV29-1 and TRBJ2-1; D is unclear. The CDR3 has 13 residues. V was pared by 5 bases and J by 0 bases, with 8 bases between. Germline V CDR1 and CDR2: SQVTM, ANQGSEA. DNA of the CDR3: TGCAGCGTTTACGGCAGCTCCTACAATGAGCAGTTCTTC. Protein product: CSVYGSSYNEQFF.

Only a few counts were recorded for this clone. The V call is TRBV29-1, the J call TRBJ2-2; TRBD1 might be the D (5 bases). CDR1 and CDR2 (germline): SQVTM, ANQGSEA. The CDR3 length is 13 residues. The V and J ends lost 4 bases and 7 bases respectively, with 13 bases between them. The CDR3 spells CSVAGSLSGELFF. The CDR3 DNA sequence: TGCAGCGTTGCAGGGTCCCTCAGCGGGGAGCTGTTTTTT.

This clone came up a few times. This chain connects TRBV11-3 to TRBJ2-1; TRBD2 agrees at 7 bases. V dropped 8 bases and J dropped 6; count of bases not matched to a gene: 13. Germline V gene lookup returns CDR1 SGHNT and CDR2 YENEEA. This CDR3 comprises 15 residues. CDR3 bases: TGTGCCAGCTCGGGCCCTAGCGGCTTAGGCAATGAGCAGTTCTTC. Its translation: CASSGPSGLGNEQFF.